This is a list of T cell receptor beta chains from one sample in a study of blood T cells in healthy people across ages. TCRdb re-analysed the 5' RACE reads in MiXCR, keeping a single row per CDR3 protein. The table includes roughly 900,000 distinct CDR3 sequences, about 30% detected once. The sample taken for sequencing was blood. The receptors here all came from a woman of 80 years or more in good health. Both conserved end residues are part of each CDR3. D genes are given only for firm matches. Expanded clones get a size class; other rows say once, few or many, or leave the size out.

V gene,clone size,D gene,J gene,CDR3 protein,CDR3 DNA
TRBV10-3,.,TRBD1,TRBJ2-3,CAISGDRGRADTQYF,TGTGCCATCAGTGGCGACAGGGGAAGAGCAGATACGCAGTATTTT
TRBV11-2,many,TRBD1,TRBJ1-2,CASSLTQGQDYGYTF,TGTGCCAGCAGCTTAACACAGGGACAGGACTATGGCTACACCTTC
TRBV28,.,.,TRBJ2-5,CASTQLRGGVRETQYF,TGTGCCAGCACCCAACTGAGGGGGGGCGTTCGGGAGACCCAGTACTTC
TRBV12-3/TRBV12-4,many,.,TRBJ1-2,CASSKTVTYGYTF,TGTGCCAGCAGTAAGACAGTAACCTATGGCTACACCTTC
TRBV7-9,many,.,TRBJ2-7,CASSSRAGTTYEQYF,TGTGCCAGCAGCTCCCGAGCGGGGACAACCTACGAGCAGTACTTC
TRBV6-5,many,.,TRBJ2-3,CASSYSAGTDYTQYF,TGTGCCAGCAGTTACTCGGCAGGAACCGACTATACGCAGTATTTT
TRBV9,few,TRBD1,TRBJ1-1,CASSVTYYRDRNTEAFF,TGTGCCAGCAGCGTAACCTATTACCGGGACAGAAACACTGAAGCTTTCTTT
TRBV4-1,many,TRBD1,TRBJ2-3,CASSQERPGTGTDTQYF,TGCGCCAGCAGCCAAGAGCGACCCGGGACAGGCACAGATACGCAGTATTTT
TRBV9,.,TRBD1,TRBJ2-3,CASSGDRGPSATDTQYF,TGTGCCAGCAGCGGAGACAGGGGGCCATCGGCCACAGATACGCAGTATTTT
TRBV3-1,few,.,TRBJ1-6,CASSQLPAAGSSYNSPLHF,TGTGCCAGCAGCCAACTTCCCGCCGCGGGGAGCTCCTATAATTCACCCCTCCACTTT
TRBV29-1,many,TRBD1,TRBJ2-7,CSVDTGGVVYF,TGCAGCGTTGATACAGGGGGCGTAGTGTACTTC
TRBV20-1,.,.,TRBJ1-6,CSARDRQSPPHF,TGCAGTGCTAGAGACCGACAGTCACCCCCCCACTTT
TRBV29-1,many,TRBD2,TRBJ2-3,CSVSPTGLGPDTQYF,TGCAGCGTCTCACCGACCGGACTAGGACCAGATACGCAGTATTTT
TRBV4-3,.,.,TRBJ2-1,CASSRQAQEQFF,TGCGCCAGCAGCCGACAGGCCCAAGAGCAGTTCTTC
TRBV6-2/TRBV6-3,many,TRBD1,TRBJ2-7,CASSKDRGEQYF,TGTGCCAGCAGTAAGGACAGGGGCGAGCAGTACTTC
TRBV3-1,.,.,TRBJ1-5,CASSQVRLPQHF,TGTGCCAGCAGCCAAGTAAGATTGCCCCAGCATTTT
TRBV7-2,many,TRBD1,TRBJ1-2,CASSLTRDRGNNYGYTF,TGTGCCAGCAGCCTTACCCGGGACAGGGGAAATAACTATGGCTACACCTTC
TRBV5-1,many,.,TRBJ2-7,CASSFPSGQSSEQYF,TGCGCCAGCAGCTTTCCTAGTGGACAGTCAAGCGAGCAGTACTTC
TRBV27,many,.,TRBJ1-2,CASSTGPNYGYTF,TGCGCCAGCAGTACGGGGCCCAACTATGGCTACACCTTC
TRBV10-3,many,TRBD1,TRBJ2-7,CAISESTTGTGDEQYF,TGTGCCATCAGTGAGTCGACCACCGGGACAGGCGACGAGCAGTACTTC
TRBV4-1,.,TRBD1,TRBJ1-2,CASSQTGLRGYTF,TGCGCCAGCAGCCAGACAGGGCTTAGGGGCTACACCTTC
TRBV7-2,few,TRBD1,TRBJ2-2,CASSLREQGATAGELFF,TGTGCCAGCAGCTTAAGGGAGCAGGGGGCGACGGCCGGGGAGCTGTTTTTT
TRBV7-2,few,.,TRBJ1-1,CASSLVSGVNTEAFF,TGTGCCAGCAGCTTAGTCTCGGGGGTGAACACTGAAGCTTTCTTT